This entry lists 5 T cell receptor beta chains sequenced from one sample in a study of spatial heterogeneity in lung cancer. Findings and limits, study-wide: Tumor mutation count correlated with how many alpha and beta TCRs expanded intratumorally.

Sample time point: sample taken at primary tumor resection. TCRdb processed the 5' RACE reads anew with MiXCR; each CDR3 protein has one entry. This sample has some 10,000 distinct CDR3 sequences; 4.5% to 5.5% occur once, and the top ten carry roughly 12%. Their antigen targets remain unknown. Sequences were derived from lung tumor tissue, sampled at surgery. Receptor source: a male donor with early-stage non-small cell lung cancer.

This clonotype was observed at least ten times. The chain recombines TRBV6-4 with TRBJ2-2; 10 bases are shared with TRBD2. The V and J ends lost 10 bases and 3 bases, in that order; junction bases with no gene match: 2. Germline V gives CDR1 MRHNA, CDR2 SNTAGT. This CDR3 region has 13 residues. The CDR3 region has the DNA TGTGCCACTAGCGGGAGTTACACCGGGGAGCTGTTTTTT. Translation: CATSGSYTGELFF.

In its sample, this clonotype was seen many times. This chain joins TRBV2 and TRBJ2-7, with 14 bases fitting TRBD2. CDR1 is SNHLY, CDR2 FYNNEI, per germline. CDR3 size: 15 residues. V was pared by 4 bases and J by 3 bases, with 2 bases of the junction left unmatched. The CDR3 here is CASSGLAGGHYEQYF. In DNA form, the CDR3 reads TGTGCCAGCAGTGGACTAGCGGGAGGGCACTACGAGCAGTACTTC. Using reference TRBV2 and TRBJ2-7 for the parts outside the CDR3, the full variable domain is EPEVTQTPSHQVTQMGQEVILRCVPISNHLYFYWYRQILGQKVEFLVSFYNNEISEKSEIFDDQFSVERPDGSNFTLKIRSTKLEDSAMYFCASSGLAGGHYEQYFGPGTRLTVT.

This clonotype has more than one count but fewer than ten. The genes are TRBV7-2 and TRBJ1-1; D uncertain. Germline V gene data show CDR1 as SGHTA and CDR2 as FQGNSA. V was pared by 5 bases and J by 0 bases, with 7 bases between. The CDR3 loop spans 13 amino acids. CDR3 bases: TGTGCCAGCAGCCCCTACTTGAACACTGAAGCTTTCTTT. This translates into CASSPYLNTEAFF.

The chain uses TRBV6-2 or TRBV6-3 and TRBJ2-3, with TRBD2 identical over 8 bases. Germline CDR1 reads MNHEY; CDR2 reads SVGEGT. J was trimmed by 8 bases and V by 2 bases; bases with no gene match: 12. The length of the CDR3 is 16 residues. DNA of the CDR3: TGTGCCAGCAGTTACCGCGAGGGTCTGGCGGGGGGTACGCAGTATTTT. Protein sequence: CASSYREGLAGGTQYF.

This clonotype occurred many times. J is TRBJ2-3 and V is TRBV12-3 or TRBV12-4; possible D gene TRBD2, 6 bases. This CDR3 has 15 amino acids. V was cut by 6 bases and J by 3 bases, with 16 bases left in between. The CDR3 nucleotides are TGTGCCAGCAGCCCGGGACTCCCTCCTACAGATACGCAGTATTTT. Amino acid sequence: CASSPGLPPTDTQYF.